This TCR beta chain comes out of a study of blood T cell repertoires in COVID-19. Study context: Sources were T cells, B-cell-depleted T cells, or PBMCs; the material itself was cDNA or gDNA.

In the study's own analysis: Amplification from reference gene primers served as the basis for estimated nucleated cell counts. The protocol was immunoSEQ multiplex PCR, while the TCRdb copy is restricted to in-frame clones and leaves out a portion. For V, J and clone size, that table is used; D and trimming come from the DNA. The table lists about 320,000 clones, 90% of them singletons, with around 3.9% in the top ten. V gave up 4 bases and J gave up 2 bases; unmatched junction bases: 4. CDR1 and CDR2 from the germline V gene are SGHAT and FQNNGV. The CDR3 is 14 residues long. Cohorts were based on clinical histories the participants reported. Individuals in the exposed group had encountered a COVID-19 case within 2 weeks preceding study entry.

The sequence was collected from a woman in her 30s who had been exposed to COVID-19. V is TRBV11-2 and J is TRBJ1-1, with 7 bases matching TRBD1. The source material was PBMCs or T cells enriched from blood (not recorded which). The CDR3 DNA follows: TGTGCCAGCAGCTCCCGGGACAGAAACACTGAAGCTTTCTTT. Translation gives CASSSRDRNTEAFF.